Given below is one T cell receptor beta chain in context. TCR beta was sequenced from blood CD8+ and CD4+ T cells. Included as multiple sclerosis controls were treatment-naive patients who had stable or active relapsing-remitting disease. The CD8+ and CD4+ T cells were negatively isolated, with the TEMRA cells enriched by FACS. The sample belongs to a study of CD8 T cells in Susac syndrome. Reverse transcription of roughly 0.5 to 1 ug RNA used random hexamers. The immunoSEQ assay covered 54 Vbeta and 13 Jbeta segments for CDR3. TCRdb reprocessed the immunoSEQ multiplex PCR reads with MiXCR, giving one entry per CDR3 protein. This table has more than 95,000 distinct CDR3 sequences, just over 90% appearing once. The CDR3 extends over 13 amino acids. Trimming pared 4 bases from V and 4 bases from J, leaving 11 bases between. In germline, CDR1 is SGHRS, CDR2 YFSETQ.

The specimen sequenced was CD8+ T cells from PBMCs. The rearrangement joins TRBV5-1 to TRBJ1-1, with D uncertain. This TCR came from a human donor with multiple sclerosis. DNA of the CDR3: TGCGCCAGCAGCCCGGATAACCCCACTGAAGCTTTCTTT. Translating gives CASSPDNPTEAFF. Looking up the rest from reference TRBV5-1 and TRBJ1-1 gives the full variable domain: KAGVTQTPRYLIKTRGQQVTLSCSPISGHRSVSWYQQTPGQGLQFLFEYFSETQRNKGNFPGRFSGRQFSNSRSEMNVSTLELGDSALYLCASSPDNPTEAFFGQGTRLTVV.